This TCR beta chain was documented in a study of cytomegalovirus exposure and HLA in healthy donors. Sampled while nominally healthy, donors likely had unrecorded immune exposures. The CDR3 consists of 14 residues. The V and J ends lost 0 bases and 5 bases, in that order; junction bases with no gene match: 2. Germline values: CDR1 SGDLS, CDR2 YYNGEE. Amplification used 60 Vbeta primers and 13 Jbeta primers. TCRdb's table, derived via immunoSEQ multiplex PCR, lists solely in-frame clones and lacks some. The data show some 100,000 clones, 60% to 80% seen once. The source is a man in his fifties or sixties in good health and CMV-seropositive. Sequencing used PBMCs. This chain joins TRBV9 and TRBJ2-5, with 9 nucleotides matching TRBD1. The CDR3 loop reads CASSVGDRVETQYF. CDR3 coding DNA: TGTGCCAGCAGCGTAGGGGACAGGGTTGAGACCCAGTACTTC.